The clone carrying this T cell receptor beta chain was counted at least ten times. This sample is drawn from a study of T-cell reconstitution after alpha-beta-depleted transplantation in children. Preparing the TCRbeta library involved the use of unique molecular identifiers. TCRdb redid the calling of the PCR reads with MiXCR, one entry per CDR3 protein. This sample yields some 350,000 distinct CDR3 sequences, of which about a tenth are seen a single time; 2% to 3% belongs to the top ten. V was pared by 0 bases and J by 7 bases, with 8 bases between. CDR1 GTSNPN and CDR2 SVGIG come from the germline V gene (reference sequence). The CDR3 runs 12 residues.

V and J are TRBV30 and TRBJ2-3, with D possibly being TRBD1 (5 bases). This specimen was PBMCs from the stem cell graft donor, taken from the stem cell graft. The receptor comes from a human donor who donated a stem cell graft to a child with acute lymphoblastic leukemia. The CDR3 sequence is CAWSVDSHTQYF. The CDR3 coding sequence is TGTGCCTGGAGTGTAGACAGCCATACGCAGTATTTT. Combining the CDR3 with reference TRBV30 and TRBJ2-3 gives the whole variable domain SQTIHQWPATLVQPVGSPLSLECTVEGTSNPNLYWYRQAAGRGLQLLFYSVGIGQISSEVPQNLSASRPQDRQFILSSKKLLLSDSGFYLCAWSVDSHTQYFGPGTRLTVL.